These 9 T cell receptor beta chains share one sample of origin, sequenced in a study of T cell responses to AZD1222 COVID-19 vaccine. The repertoire was sequenced with immunoSEQ multiplex PCR; TCRdb's copy has only in-frame clones and lacks some. This sample has about 150,000 clones, with around 92% found just once. The specimen was peripheral blood, collected on day 0 of AZD1222 vaccination. The receptors were sampled from an adult in good health.

This chain connects TRBV19 to TRBJ1-6; unclear D gene. Germline lookup yields CDR1 LNHDA and CDR2 SQIVND (reference sequence). This CDR3 region has 12 residues. Trimming pared 6 bases from V and 7 bases from J, leaving 7 bases between. The chain's CDR3 is CASSWLNSPLHF. CDR3 nucleotide sequence: TGTGCCAGTAGCTGGCTAAATTCACCCCTCCACTTT.

In this sample, this clone turned up a few times. The genes are TRBV7-9 and TRBJ2-1, with D possibly being TRBD1 (6 bases). Germline V gene sequence: CDR1 SEHNR, CDR2 FQNEAQ (reference sequence). V gave up 5 bases and J gave up 4 bases, with 15 bases separating them. This CDR3 spans 15 amino acids. CDR3 region: CASSPRQGSYNEQFF. In nucleotides, the CDR3 is TGTGCCAGCAGCCCAAGGCAGGGGTCTTACAATGAGCAGTTCTTC.

This clone appeared a single time. The rearrangement links TRBV6-1 to TRBJ2-5, with 7 bases matching TRBD2. V shed 2 bases, J shed 1 base, and the junction held 10 bases outside the gene matches. The CDR3 extends over 17 amino acids. CDR1 is MNHNS, CDR2 SASEGT, per germline. In DNA form, the CDR3 reads TGTGCCAGCAGTGAATGGAAGGATGGGGGGGTCCAAGAGACCCAGTACTTC. This gives the protein CASSEWKDGGVQETQYF.

With regard to this clone: This specimen includes other DNA sequences encoding the same CDR3. J is TRBJ1-5 and V is TRBV19, with 7 positions matching TRBD1. Germline V lookup: CDR1 LNHDA, CDR2 SQIVND (reference sequence). With 3 bases clipped from V and 2 bases from J, the junction kept 1 base outside the gene matches. This CDR3 is built from 14 residues. In nucleotides, the CDR3 is TGTGCCAGTAGTATTACAGGGGGCAATCAGCCCCAGCATTTT. Protein product: CASSITGGNQPQHF. Variable domain in full (rest from reference TRBV19 and TRBJ1-5): DGGITQSPKYLFRKEGQNVTLSCEQNLNHDAMYWYRQDPGQGLRLIYYSQIVNDFQKGDIAEGYSVSREKKESFPLTVTSAQKNPTAFYLCASSITGGNQPQHFGDGTRLSIL.

This clone was observed once. V is TRBV4-1 and J is TRBJ1-2; D is ambiguous. Trimming took off 1 base at V and 4 bases at J, with 10 bases between the two ends. The CDR3 is made up of 14 amino acids. Per germline, CDR1 MGHRA and CDR2 YSYEKL. The CDR3 nucleotides are TGCGCCAGCAGCCAAGGTCCCAGCTTCTATGGCTACACCTTC. Amino acids: CASSQGPSFYGYTF.

The gene calls are TRBV7-9 and TRBJ1-1; D remains unclear. CDR1 is SEHNR, CDR2 FQNEAQ, per germline (reference sequence). CDR3 length: 14 residues. Trimming removed 3 bases from V and 1 base from J, with 9 bases in between. The CDR3 DNA follows: TGTGCCAGCAGCTTCGGCTCCGAGAACACTGAAGCTTTCTTT. It translates to CASSFGSENTEAFF.

The V and J genes are TRBV27 and TRBJ2-7; 12 bases match TRBD2. V shed 1 base, J shed 4 bases, and the junction held 5 bases outside the gene matches. The CDR3 spans 16 residues. Germline V gene sequence: CDR1 MNHEY, CDR2 SMNVEV (reference sequence). The CDR3 DNA reads TGTGCCAGCAGTTTATTAACTAGCGGGAGGCTTTACGAGCAGTACTTC. It encodes CASSLLTSGRLYEQYF.

The chain carries TRBV4-1 and TRBJ1-3; D gene uncertain. The germline V gene has CDR1 MGHRA and CDR2 YSYEKL. The V end lost 4 bases, the J end lost 0 bases, and 19 bases lay between the germline ends. CDR3 size: 18 residues. CDR3 nucleotides: TGCGCCAGCAGCCCGCGGGAAGTCACTGGGCCCTCTGGAAACACCATATATTTT. It specifies CASSPREVTGPSGNTIYF.

The rearrangement joins TRBV6-5 to TRBJ1-1; D possibly corresponds to TRBD1 (5 bases). The V gene lost 6 bases and the J gene lost 7 bases, with 12 bases spanning the gap. The CDR3 extends over 12 amino acids. Germline lookup yields CDR1 MNHEY and CDR2 SVGAGI. CDR3 sequence: CASRGGAIEAFF. The CDR3 DNA follows: TGTGCCAGCAGGGGAGGGGCCATTGAAGCTTTCTTT.